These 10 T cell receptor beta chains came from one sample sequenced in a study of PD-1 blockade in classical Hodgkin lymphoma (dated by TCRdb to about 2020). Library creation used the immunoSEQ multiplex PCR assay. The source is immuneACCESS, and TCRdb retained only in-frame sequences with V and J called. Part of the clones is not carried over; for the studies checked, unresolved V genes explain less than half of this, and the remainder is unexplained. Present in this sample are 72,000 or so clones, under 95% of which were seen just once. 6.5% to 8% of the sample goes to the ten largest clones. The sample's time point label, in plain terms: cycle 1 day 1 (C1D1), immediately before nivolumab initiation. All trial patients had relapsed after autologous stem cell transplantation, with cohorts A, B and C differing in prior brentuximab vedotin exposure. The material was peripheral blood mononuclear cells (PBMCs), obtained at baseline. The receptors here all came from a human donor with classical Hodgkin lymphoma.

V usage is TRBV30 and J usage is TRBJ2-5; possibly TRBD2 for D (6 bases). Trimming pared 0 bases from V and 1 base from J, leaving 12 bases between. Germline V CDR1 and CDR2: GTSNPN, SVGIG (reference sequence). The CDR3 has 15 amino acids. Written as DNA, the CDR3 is TGTGCCTGGAGTGTGTTATGGGGGGTCCAAGAGACCCAGTACTTC. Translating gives CAWSVLWGVQETQYF.

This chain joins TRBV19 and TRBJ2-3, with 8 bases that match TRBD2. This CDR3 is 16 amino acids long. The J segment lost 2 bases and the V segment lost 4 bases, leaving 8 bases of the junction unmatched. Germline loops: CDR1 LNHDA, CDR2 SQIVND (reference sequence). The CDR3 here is CASSTQRGRPTDTQYF. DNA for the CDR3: TGTGCCAGTAGTACCCAGCGGGGGAGACCCACAGATACGCAGTATTTT.

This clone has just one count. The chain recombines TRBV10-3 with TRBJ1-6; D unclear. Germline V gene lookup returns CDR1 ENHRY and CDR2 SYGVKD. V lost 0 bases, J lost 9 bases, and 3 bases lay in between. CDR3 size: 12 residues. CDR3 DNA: TGTGCCATCAGTGAGTCGAGTTCACCCCTCCACTTT. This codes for CAISESSSPLHF.

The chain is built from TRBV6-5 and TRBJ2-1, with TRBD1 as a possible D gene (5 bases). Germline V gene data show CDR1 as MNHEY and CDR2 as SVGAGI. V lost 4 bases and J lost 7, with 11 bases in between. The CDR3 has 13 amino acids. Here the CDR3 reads CASSSQGQNEQFF. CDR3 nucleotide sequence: TGTGCCAGCAGTTCGCAGGGTCAGAATGAGCAGTTCTTC.

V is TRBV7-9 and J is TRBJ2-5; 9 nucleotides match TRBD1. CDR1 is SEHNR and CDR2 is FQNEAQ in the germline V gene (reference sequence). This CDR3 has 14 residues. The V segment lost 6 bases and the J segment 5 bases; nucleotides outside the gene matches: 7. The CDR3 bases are TGTGCCAGCAGTTCAACAGGGGGCCGGGAGACCCAGTACTTC. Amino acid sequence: CASSSTGGRETQYF.

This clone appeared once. CDR3 in DNA: TGTGCCAGCAGCCCCGCTAGCGGGGGGGGAACAGATACGCAGTATTTT. Residues: CASSPASGGGTDTQYF. V and J are TRBV2 and TRBJ2-3, with 12 bases matching TRBD2. Germline lookup yields CDR1 SNHLY and CDR2 FYNNEI. This CDR3 is 16 amino acids long. The V segment lost 6 bases and the J segment 3 bases; nucleotides outside the gene matches: 7.

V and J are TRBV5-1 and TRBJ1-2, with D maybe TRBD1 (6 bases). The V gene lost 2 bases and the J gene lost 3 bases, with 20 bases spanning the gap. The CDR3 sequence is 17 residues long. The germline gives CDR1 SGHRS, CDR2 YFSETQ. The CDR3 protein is CASSFPMDSEDYYGYTF. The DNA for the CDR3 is TGCGCCAGCAGCTTCCCCATGGACAGTGAAGACTACTATGGCTACACCTTC.

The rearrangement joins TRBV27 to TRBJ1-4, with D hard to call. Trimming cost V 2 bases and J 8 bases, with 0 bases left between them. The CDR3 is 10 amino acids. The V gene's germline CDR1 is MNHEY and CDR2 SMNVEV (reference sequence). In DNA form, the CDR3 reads TGTGCCAGCAGTTTAGAAAAACTGTTTTTT. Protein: CASSLEKLFF.

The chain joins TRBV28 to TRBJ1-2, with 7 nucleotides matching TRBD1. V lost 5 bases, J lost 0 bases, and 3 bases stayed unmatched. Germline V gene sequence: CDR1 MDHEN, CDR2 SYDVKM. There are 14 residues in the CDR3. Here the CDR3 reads CASSTGQSNYGYTF. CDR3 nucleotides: TGTGCCAGCAGTACGGGACAGTCTAACTATGGCTACACCTTC.

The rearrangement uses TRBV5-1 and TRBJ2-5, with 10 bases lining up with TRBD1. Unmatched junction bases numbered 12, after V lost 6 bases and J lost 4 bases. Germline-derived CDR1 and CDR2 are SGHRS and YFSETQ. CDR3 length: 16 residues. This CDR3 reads CASTPDRGHLSETQYF. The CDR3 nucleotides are TGCGCCAGCACCCCCGACAGGGGGCATTTGTCAGAGACCCAGTACTTC.